This TCR beta chain was sequenced in a study of cytomegalovirus exposure and HLA in healthy donors. Study background: Among the roughly 380 donors who were genotyped, about 84% fell in the genetic ancestry cluster that is associated with self-reported Caucasian donors. Findings and caveats of the study: The CMV antigen specificity of a few CMV-associated chains was confirmed through in vitro analysis. The later analysis indicated that the majority of CMV-associated TCR beta chains appeared HLA-restricted. A link between a missense DCLRE1C variant and TCR beta V- and J-gene trimming emerged from a later analysis.

Researchers ran the PCR with 60 Vbeta and 13 Jbeta primers. The table came from immunoSEQ multiplex PCR; TCRdb's copy has only in-frame clones and leaves some out. Found here are about 160,000 clones, about 75% of them singletons; the top ten hold more than 0.75%. This CDR3 contains 14 residues. The ends were cut back, 4 bases at V and 3 bases at J, with 13 bases in the middle. The V gene's germline CDR1 is SGHNT and CDR2 YYREEE (reference sequence). As to this clone: Its antigen is unknown.

The gene calls are TRBV5-4 and TRBJ1-1; tentatively, D is TRBD1 (6 bases). This TCR derives from a woman between 45 and 60 years old in good health and CMV-seropositive. Sequences were obtained from PBMCs. CDR3 residues: CASSQEGGYTEAFF. The DNA for the CDR3 is TGTGCCAGCAGCCAAGAGGGGGGGTACACTGAAGCTTTCTTT. The entire variable domain, with the rest obtained from reference TRBV5-4 and TRBJ1-1, is as follows: ETGVTQSPTHLIKTRGQQVTLRCSSQSGHNTVSWYQQALGQGPQFIFQYYREEENGRGNFPPRFSGLQFPNYSSELNVNALELDDSALYLCASSQEGGYTEAFFGQGTRLTVV.